The source of this T cell receptor beta chain is a study of cytomegalovirus exposure and HLA in healthy donors. Study-level points and caveats: Later on, analysis showed that most CMV-associated TCR beta chains appeared to be HLA-restricted. Later genetic work tied a missense DCLRE1C variant to beta-chain V and J trimming. Sequencing probably produced one cluster of sequence variants that were highly shared. In vitro work confirmed that three CMV-associated chains recognize CMV antigens.

Primers: 60 Vbeta forward and 13 Jbeta reverse. TCRdb keeps only in-frame clones here, not all; method: immunoSEQ multiplex PCR. The sample shows 95,000 to 150,000 clones, roughly three fifths of them seen only once. On this clone itself: What it recognizes is unknown.

The clonotype was recovered from a woman aged 40 to 50 in good health and CMV-seropositive. Sequences were obtained from PBMCs.

CDR3 sequence (DNA): TGCGCCAGCAGCTTAGAGGGTTATGGCTACACCTTC. Translation: CASSLEGYGYTF. The gene calls are TRBV5-1 and TRBJ1-2, with D hard to call. There are 12 residues in the CDR3. V was pared by 2 bases and J by 5 bases, with 7 bases between. CDR1 and CDR2 (germline): SGHRS, YFSETQ.